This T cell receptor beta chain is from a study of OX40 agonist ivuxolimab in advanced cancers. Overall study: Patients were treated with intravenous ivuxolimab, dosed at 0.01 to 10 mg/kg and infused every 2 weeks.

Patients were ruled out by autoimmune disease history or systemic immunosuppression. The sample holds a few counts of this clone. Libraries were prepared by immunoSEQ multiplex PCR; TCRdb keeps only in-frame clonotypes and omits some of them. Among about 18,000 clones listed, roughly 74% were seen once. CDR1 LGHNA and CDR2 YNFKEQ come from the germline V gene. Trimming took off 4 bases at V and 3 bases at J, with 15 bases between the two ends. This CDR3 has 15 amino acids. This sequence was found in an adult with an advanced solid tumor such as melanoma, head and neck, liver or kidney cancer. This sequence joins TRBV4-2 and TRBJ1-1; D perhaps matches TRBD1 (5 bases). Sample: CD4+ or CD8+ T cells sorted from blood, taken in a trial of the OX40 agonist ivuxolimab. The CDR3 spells CASSPGGNRDTEAFF. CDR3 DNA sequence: TGTGCCAGCAGCCCCGGGGGGAATCGGGACACTGAAGCTTTCTTT.